One sample yielded the 2 T cell receptor beta chains listed below, sequenced in a study of blood T cell repertoires in COVID-19. The protocol was immunoSEQ multiplex PCR, while the TCRdb copy is restricted to in-frame clones and leaves out a portion. The table includes approximately 300,000 clones, 85% to 90% detected once. Sequences were obtained from peripheral blood. The receptor set was obtained from a woman aged 40 to 50 with COVID-19, enrolled during active disease.

The chain is built from TRBV2 and TRBJ2-7, with D uncertain. The CDR3 runs 11 residues. From germline, CDR1 is SNHLY and CDR2 FYNNEI. The V end lost 6 bases, the J end lost 2 bases, and 5 bases lay between the germline ends. The CDR3, as DNA: TGTGCCAGCAGCTCCGCCTACGAGCAGTACTTC. This encodes CASSSAYEQYF. The full variable domain, with the rest looked up from reference TRBV2 and TRBJ2-7, is EPEVTQTPSHQVTQMGQEVILRCVPISNHLYFYWYRQILGQKVEFLVSFYNNEISEKSEIFDDQFSVERPDGSNFTLKIRSTKLEDSAMYFCASSSAYEQYFGPGTRLTVT.

The chain couples TRBV4-3 to TRBJ2-7; tentatively, D is TRBD2 (6 bases). CDR1 and CDR2 from the germline V gene are LGHNA and YSLEER. V lost 4 bases and J lost 2, with 21 bases in between. CDR3 size: 17 residues. As DNA, the CDR3 is TGCGCCAGCAGCCGAAGCGGGCCAGACGTCGTGGCCTACGAGCAGTACTTC. Translation gives CASSRSGPDVVAYEQYF.